The 12 T cell receptor beta chains reported below all come from one sample, sequenced in a study of blood T cell repertoires in COVID-19. Profiling relied on immunoSEQ multiplex PCR, and the TCRdb table lists in-frame clones only, not all of them. This table holds 150,000 to 200,000 clones, 81% found once. The sample was peripheral blood. The receptors were gathered from a woman aged 40 to 50 with COVID-19, enrolled during active disease.

This clone was recorded a few times. The chain joins TRBV10-3 to TRBJ2-5, with 7 nucleotides matching TRBD1. The V and J ends lost 6 bases and 1 base, in that order; junction bases with no gene match: 5. The CDR3 is made up of 14 amino acids. Germline loops: CDR1 ENHRY, CDR2 SYGVKD. In DNA form, the CDR3 reads TGTGCCATCAGCGCAGGGGGTGGCCAAGAGACCCAGTACTTC. Its protein is CAISAGGGQETQYF.

This clone was recorded a few times. The chain combines TRBV12-3 or TRBV12-4 with TRBJ1-3; D is ambiguous. The V end lost 8 bases, the J end lost 2 bases, and 7 bases lay between the germline ends. The CDR3 totals 12 residues. CDR3 sequence (DNA): TGTGCCAGCGGGAGACCTGGAAACACCATATATTTT. Translation gives CASGRPGNTIYF.

This chain uses TRBV10-3 with TRBJ2-1; TRBD1 might be the D (6 bases). This CDR3 is 13 amino acids long. Trimming took off 2 bases at V and 7 bases at J, with 9 bases between the two ends. Looked up from germline, CDR1 is ENHRY and CDR2 is SYGVKD. CDR3 loop: CAISEQGLNEQFF. CDR3 nucleotide sequence: TGTGCCATCAGTGAGCAGGGGCTAAATGAGCAGTTCTTC.

The chain combines TRBV11-3 with TRBJ2-7; possibly TRBD2 for D (6 bases). V gave up 5 bases and J gave up 2 bases, with 13 bases separating them. In germline, CDR1 is SGHNT, CDR2 YENEEA. This CDR3 is built from 14 residues. CDR3 DNA sequence: TGTGCCAGCAGCCCACGGGACTTACCCTACGAGCAGTACTTC. Translation gives CASSPRDLPYEQYF.

This clone has a handful of counts. The chain is built from TRBV19 and TRBJ1-2, with D perhaps TRBD1 (5 bases). CDR1 LNHDA and CDR2 SQIVND come from the germline V gene (reference sequence). Between the trimmed V and J ends, which lost 6 bases and 2 bases, there was a span of 13 bases. The CDR3 contains 14 residues. The CDR3 nucleotides are TGTGCCAGTAGACTCACAGGAACAAACTATGGCTACACCTTC. Protein product: CASRLTGTNYGYTF.

J is TRBJ2-4 and V is TRBV6-5, with 8 bases fitting TRBD1. CDR1 MNHEY and CDR2 SVGAGI come from the germline V gene. J gave up 4 bases and V 4 bases, and 9 bases lay outside the gene matches. The CDR3 length is 16 residues. The CDR3 protein is CASSSPSTGVKNIQYF. CDR3 DNA sequence: TGTGCCAGCAGTTCTCCGTCGACAGGGGTAAAAAACATTCAGTACTTC.

The chain joins TRBV3-1 (or the pseudogene TRBV3-2) to TRBJ2-3, with 12 nucleotides matching TRBD2. V was clipped by 8 bases and J by 2 bases; unmatched bases: 5. This CDR3 contains 15 residues. The germline V gene has CDR1 LGHDT and CDR2 YNNKEL (reference sequence). CDR3 nucleotides: TGTGCCAGCGGGCTAGCGGGAGGGCCCACAGATACGCAGTATTTT. Protein sequence: CASGLAGGPTDTQYF.

This chain connects TRBV5-8 to TRBJ1-2; D unresolved. This CDR3 contains 17 residues. The germline V and J ends were trimmed by 0 bases and 2 bases, with 17 bases remaining between them. Germline V gives CDR1 SGHTS, CDR2 YDEGEE. The CDR3 spells CASSLVLGSTLNYGYTF. The CDR3 nucleotides read TGTGCCAGCAGCTTGGTGCTGGGGAGCACTCTAAACTATGGCTACACCTTC. The entire variable domain, with the rest obtained from reference TRBV5-8 and TRBJ1-2, is as follows: EAGVTQSPTHLIKTRGQQATLRCSPISGHTSVYWYQQALGLGLQFLLWYDEGEERNRGNFPPRFSGRQFPNYSSELNVNALELEDSALYLCASSLVLGSTLNYGYTFGSGTRLTVV.

This chain joins TRBV7-9 and TRBJ2-1; 9 nucleotides line up with TRBD2. Looked up from germline, CDR1 is SEHNR and CDR2 is FQNEAQ (reference sequence). The ends lost 0 bases at V and 5 bases at J; junction bases unmatched: 5. There are 16 residues in the CDR3. The CDR3 nucleotides are TGTGCCAGCAGCTTAGCCATAGCGGGAGATCACAATGAGCAGTTCTTC. This translates into CASSLAIAGDHNEQFF. Drawing the rest from reference TRBV7-9 and TRBJ2-1, the complete variable domain is DTGVSQNPRHKITKRGQNVTFRCDPISEHNRLYWYRQTLGQGPEFLTYFQNEAQLEKSRLLSDRFSAERPKGSFSTLEIQRTEQGDSAMYLCASSLAIAGDHNEQFFGPGTRLTVL.

J is TRBJ2-3 and V is TRBV11-1; D gene ambiguous. The CDR3 covers 12 residues. Germline V lookup: CDR1 SGHAT, CDR2 FQDESV (reference sequence). With 4 bases removed from V and 3 bases from J, the gap between germline ends came to 5 bases. This CDR3 reads CASSSQTDTQYF. The CDR3 DNA follows: TGTGCCAGCAGCTCGCAGACAGATACGCAGTATTTT.

CDR3 in amino acids: CASSASPGLEQFF. CDR3 sequence (DNA): TGTGCCAGCAGTGCATCTCCGGGACTTGAGCAGTTCTTC. This chain connects TRBV25-1 to TRBJ2-1; TRBD2 might be the D (6 bases). CDR1 and CDR2 from the germline V gene are MGHDK and SYGVNS. The CDR3 covers 13 residues. V was cut by 4 bases and J by 9 bases, with 13 bases left in between. Supplemented by reference TRBV25-1 and TRBJ2-1, the full variable domain reads EADIYQTPRYLVIGTGKKITLECSQTMGHDKMYWYQQDPGMELHLIHYSYGVNSTEKGDLSSESTVSRIRTEHFPLTLESARPSHTSQYLCASSASPGLEQFFGPGTRLTVL.

The chain employs TRBV30 and TRBJ2-1; 8 bases match TRBD2. This CDR3 is 13 amino acids long. The J segment lost 9 bases and the V segment lost 2 bases, leaving 6 bases of the junction unmatched. CDR1 is GTSNPN, CDR2 SVGIG, per germline (reference sequence). In DNA form, the CDR3 reads TGTGCCTGGAGTCGACTAGCGATCGGTGAGCAGTTCTTC. Residues: CAWSRLAIGEQFF.